Below, 7 T cell receptor beta chains from the same sample are listed, as sequenced in a study of T cells in Graves' hyperthyroidism and ophthalmopathy. RNA transcripts served as the template for amplifying TCR beta CDR3 regions. When the TCR CDR3 underwent first-round RT-PCR, the HTBI primer set was used. Each CDR3 protein is one row after TCRdb ran MiXCR on the multiplex PCR reads. The sample yields about 840,000 distinct CDR3 sequences, roughly 40% seen once. The sequencing sample was made of blood. Receptors were obtained from a man younger than 30 with Graves' hyperthyroidism.

Note on this clonotype: This may be a read error: a much more frequent sequence differs by one nucleotide. This chain joins TRBV29-1 and TRBJ1-2; maybe TRBD1 (6 bases). The germline V gene has CDR1 SQVTM and CDR2 ANQGSEA. There are 15 residues in the CDR3. V lost 6 bases and J lost 1, with 18 bases in between. CDR3 sequence (DNA): TGCAGCGTGGGGGGGCTCTTCCACAGTAACTATGGCTACACCTTC. This codes for CSVGGLFHSNYGYTF.

This rearrangement joins TRBV15 to TRBJ1-5; perhaps TRBD1 as D (5 bases). The V and J ends lost 2 bases and 14 bases respectively, with 16 bases between them. The CDR3 totals 13 residues. Germline lookup yields CDR1 LNHNV and CDR2 YYDKDF (reference sequence). Written as DNA, the CDR3 is TGTGCCACCAGCAGACCGGGACTAGCTTACGAGCATTTT. This gives the protein CATSRPGLAYEHF.

The rearrangement links TRBV27 to TRBJ2-7; tentatively, D is TRBD1 (6 bases). Germline CDR1 and CDR2: MNHEY and SMNVEV (reference sequence). This CDR3 has 15 residues. Deletions cut 3 bases from V and 3 bases from J, with 15 bases between. The CDR3 spells CASSFNWQGHYEQYF. The CDR3 DNA is TGTGCCAGCAGTTTTAATTGGCAGGGGCACTACGAGCAGTACTTC.

This clonotype was seen more than once but under ten times. The chain uses TRBV20-1 and TRBJ1-1; a weak D match, TRBD1 (5 bases). CDR3 size: 15 residues. Trimming left V 0 bases short and J 4 bases short, with 15 bases between. The germline V gene has CDR1 DFQATT and CDR2 SNEGSKA (reference sequence). The CDR3 DNA follows: TGCAGTGCTAGAGATGCCAGGGCCTCGGGCACTGAAGCTTTCTTT. Protein sequence: CSARDARASGTEAFF.

The chain couples TRBV4-1 to TRBJ2-5, with TRBD2 matching 7 bases. The V segment lost 8 bases and the J segment 2 bases; nucleotides outside the gene matches: 8. This CDR3 has 14 amino acids. Germline loops: CDR1 MGHRA, CDR2 YSYEKL. The CDR3 DNA sequence: TGCGCCAGCGCTCTCGAGCGGGGTCAAGAGACCCAGTACTTC. Protein sequence: CASALERGQETQYF.

In its sample, this clonotype was seen many times. The junction shows a germline mismatch at one end, possibly a read error. The chain links TRBV7-7 to TRBJ1-2, with D unresolved. The CDR3 extends over 14 amino acids. Germline-derived CDR1 and CDR2 are SSHAT and FNYEAQ (reference sequence). The CDR3 region has the DNA TGTGCTAGCAGCTTATGCGCTGCTCCACTGGGCTACACCTTC. Its protein product is CASSLCAAPLGYTF. Complete variable domain (other parts from reference TRBV7-7 and TRBJ1-2): GAGVSQSPRYKVTKRGQDVTLRCDPISSHATLYWYQQALGQGPEFLTYFNYEAQPDKSGLPSDRFSAERPEGSISTLTIQRTEQRDSAMYRCASSLCAAPLGYTFGSGTRLTVV.

This clonotype was seen ten or more times. V and J are TRBV2 and TRBJ1-5; tentative D call: TRBD1 (5 bases). The CDR3 totals 15 residues. CDR1 and CDR2 (germline): SNHLY, FYNNEI. Trimming shortened V by 6 bases and J by 2 bases, and 14 bases separated the two germline ends. The CDR3 is CASSRVGVGNQPQHF. DNA of the CDR3: TGTGCCAGCAGCAGGGTTGGAGTCGGCAATCAGCCCCAGCATTTT.